These 8 T cell receptor beta chains came from one sample sequenced in a study of T cells after yellow fever vaccination (dated by TCRdb to about 2019). The method was 5' RACE. The run used an Illumina HiSeq 2500. TCRdb applied fastp at Q25 and MiXCR to the public reads, then kept only in-frame beta chains. Each entry is one CDR3 protein sequence, shown with its most common DNA and genes. Within this sample are approximately 580,000 distinct CDR3 sequences, with 17% of them counted one time only. Roughly 17% of the sample comes from the top ten. Explained via the paper, the treatment or condition label denotes: live attenuated yellow fever vaccine strain. Sample: PBMCs, taken 5 days after the first yellow fever vaccination. These receptors originate from a man between 18 and 29 years old who received the YFV17D yellow fever vaccine.

V gene TRBV18 combines with J gene TRBJ2-1; D ambiguous. The germline V gene has CDR1 KGHSH and CDR2 LQKENI. The CDR3 totals 13 residues. V shed 8 bases and J shed 0 bases, with 8 bases lying between them. CDR3 amino acids: CASRPGSYNEQFF. CDR3 bases: TGTGCCAGCCGCCCGGGCTCCTACAATGAGCAGTTCTTC.

This chain joins TRBV6-2 or TRBV6-3 and TRBJ2-5, with 9 bases fitting TRBD2. Trimming at V came to 5 bases and at J to 4 bases, leaving 14 bases not matched to a gene. Per germline, CDR1 MNHEY and CDR2 SVGEGT. This CDR3 spans 17 amino acids. CDR3 in amino acids: CASSVSGGTTIPETQYF. CDR3 nucleotide sequence: TGTGCCAGCAGTGTGAGCGGGGGGACCACTATCCCAGAGACCCAGTACTTC.

This clonotype has only a few counts. The chain carries TRBV4-2 and TRBJ1-5, with no clear D. In germline, CDR1 is LGHNA, CDR2 YNFKEQ. The CDR3 is 15 residues long. V was cut by 0 bases and J by 5 bases, with 11 bases left in between. The CDR3 protein is CASSQDGGGDQPQHF. CDR3 DNA: TGTGCCAGCAGCCAAGATGGCGGCGGGGATCAGCCCCAGCATTTT.

The rearrangement joins TRBV6-1 to TRBJ2-3; D unclear. The V end lost 3 bases, the J end lost 2 bases, and 9 bases lay between the germline ends. The CDR3 totals 14 residues. CDR1 and CDR2 (germline): MNHNS, SASEGT. The CDR3 reads CASSESRATDTQYF. The CDR3 DNA is TGTGCCAGCAGTGAGTCCCGAGCCACAGATACGCAGTATTTT.

J is TRBJ2-6 and V is TRBV4-1, with 9 positions matching TRBD1. The trim removed 4 bases at V and 1 base at J, leaving 8 bases unmatched. The length of the CDR3 is 18 residues. Germline CDR1 reads MGHRA; CDR2 reads YSYEKL. DNA for the CDR3: TGCGCCAGCAGCCCGAGGGGACAGGGTGGATCTGGGGCCAACGTCCTGACTTTC. It is translated as CASSPRGQGGSGANVLTF.

This clonotype has only a few counts. The DNA for the CDR3 is TGCAGTGCTACGGGATCTCAAATTTACAATGAGCAGTTCTTC. Its translation: CSATGSQIYNEQFF. J is TRBJ2-1 and V is TRBV20-1, with a tentative D call TRBD2 (5 bases). This CDR3 region has 14 residues. Per germline, CDR1 DFQATT and CDR2 SNEGSKA (reference sequence). Between the trimmed V and J ends, which lost 4 bases and 4 bases, there was a span of 14 bases.

The genes are TRBV5-6 and TRBJ1-1; a possible D gene is TRBD1 (6 bases). V dropped 2 bases and J dropped 4 bases, with 18 bases sitting between them. This CDR3 spans 16 amino acids. The germline V gene encodes CDR1 SGHDT and CDR2 YYEEEE. The CDR3 region is CASSFLLGGTCTEAFF. The DNA for the CDR3 is TGTGCCAGCAGCTTTCTCCTCGGGGGCACTTGCACTGAAGCTTTCTTT.

The gene calls are TRBV10-3 and TRBJ2-1; D tentatively fits TRBD1 or TRBD2 (5 bases each). Trimming removed 3 bases at V and 10 bases at J, with 19 bases between. Germline assignment: CDR1 ENHRY and CDR2 SYGVKD. The CDR3 has 15 residues. The CDR3 sequence is CAISDRRDGLSEQFF. In DNA, the CDR3 is TGTGCCATCAGTGACCGCCGGGACGGGTTGTCGGAGCAGTTCTTC.